The entry below describes one TCR beta chain. Its specificity is unknown. A junction end diverges from the germline sequence, so it may reflect a read error. The CDR3 loop spans 14 amino acids. The germline V gene encodes CDR1 SNHLY and CDR2 FYNNEI. MiXCR, applied by TCRdb to the reads, yields one record per CDR3 protein. The top ten clones hold under 30% of a sample with about 160,000 distinct CDR3 sequences, about a fifth of them seen once. These data come from a study of T cell repertoires in cytomegalovirus infection. Overall study: The study used recently identified HLA-C-restricted and well-studied HLA-B-restricted CMV epitopes. Matching HLA type, along with CMV infection, was indicated by public TCR beta signatures. General observations from the study: Summed frequency of public TCR beta families distinguished CMV carriers with the relevant HLA. There were HLA-C-restricted CMV-specific TCR beta clonotypes dominating the ex vivo response.

The source of this sequence is a human donor in good health (CMV status not recorded). Some clones in this sample may be carry-over from other donors' samples. This material consisted of CD8+ T cells from cultured PBMCs, taken from culture after CMV antigen stimulation. This chain joins TRBV2 and TRBJ2-7; 9 nucleotides line up with TRBD1. The CDR3 bases are TGTGCCAGCAGGGAAGGGACAGGGAACTACGAGCAGTACTTC. It yields the protein CASREGTGNYEQYF.